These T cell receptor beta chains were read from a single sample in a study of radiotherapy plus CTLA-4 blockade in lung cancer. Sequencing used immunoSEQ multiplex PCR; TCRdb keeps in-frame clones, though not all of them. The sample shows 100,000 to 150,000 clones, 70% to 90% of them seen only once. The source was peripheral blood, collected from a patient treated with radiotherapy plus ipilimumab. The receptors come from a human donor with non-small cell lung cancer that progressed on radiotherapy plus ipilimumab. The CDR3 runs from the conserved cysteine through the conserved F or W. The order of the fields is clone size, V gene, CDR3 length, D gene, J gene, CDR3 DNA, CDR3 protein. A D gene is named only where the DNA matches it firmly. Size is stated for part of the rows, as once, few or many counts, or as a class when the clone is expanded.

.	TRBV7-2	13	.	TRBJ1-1	TGTGCCAGCAGCTTTAAGGCCCCGGGTCGGGCTTTCTTT	CASSFKAPGRAFF
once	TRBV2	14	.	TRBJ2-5	TGTGCCAGCAGCGTGGACAGAGCCCAAGAGACCCAGTACTTC	CASSVDRAQETQYF
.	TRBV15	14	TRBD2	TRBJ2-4	TGTGCCACCAGCAGAGATCTCGGGCTAGCGGAACAGTACTTC	CATSRDLGLAEQYF
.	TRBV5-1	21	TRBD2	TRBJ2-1	TGCGCCAGCAGCCTTCGATTTGGACTAGCGGGAGTGGGGGAAGGTTACAATGAGCAGTTCTTC	CASSLRFGLAGVGEGYNEQFF
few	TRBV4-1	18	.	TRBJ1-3	TGCGCCAGCAGCCCCAAGATGTACCCCGACGGCTCAGGAAACACCATATATTTT	CASSPKMYPDGSGNTIYF
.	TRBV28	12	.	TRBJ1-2	TGTGCCAGCCTTCCCCCAGGCCGGGGCTACACCTTC	CASLPPGRGYTF
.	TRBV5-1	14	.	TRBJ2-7	TGCGCCAGCAGCTTGGAGGGGAGAGTTTCCGAGCAGTACTTC	CASSLEGRVSEQYF
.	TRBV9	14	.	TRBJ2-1	TGTGCCAGCAGCGTAGCTGCCGGGAGCAATGAGCAGTTCTTC	CASSVAAGSNEQFF
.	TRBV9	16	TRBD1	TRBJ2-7	TGTGCCAGCAGCGAAATACAGGGGGCGCAATTTTCCGAGCAGTACTTC	CASSEIQGAQFSEQYF
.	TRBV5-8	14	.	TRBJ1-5	TGTGCCAGCAGCCAAACTCGGGTGAATCAGCCCCAGCATTTT	CASSQTRVNQPQHF
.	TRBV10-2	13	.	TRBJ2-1	TGCGCCAGCAATCCAGACACCTACAATGAGCAGTTCTTC	CASNPDTYNEQFF
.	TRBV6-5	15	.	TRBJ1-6	TGTGCCAGCAGTTACGGCCGAAGCCCTAATTCACCCCTCCACTTT	CASSYGRSPNSPLHF
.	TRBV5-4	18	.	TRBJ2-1	TGTGCCAGCAGCTTAGGGGGGAGCCCGGGACTCCACATCAATGAGCAGTTCTTC	CASSLGGSPGLHINEQFF
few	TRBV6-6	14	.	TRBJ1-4	TGTGCCAGCAGTTACTCAGCTCTTAATGAAAAACTGTTTTTT	CASSYSALNEKLFF
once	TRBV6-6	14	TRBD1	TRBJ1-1	TGTGCCAGCATTTCAACAGGGGGCATCCCTGAAGCTTTCTTT	CASISTGGIPEAFF
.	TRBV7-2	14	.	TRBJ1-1	TGTGCCAGCAGCTTAAACGCGGGGAACACTGAAGCTTTCTTT	CASSLNAGNTEAFF
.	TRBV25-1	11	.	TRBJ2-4	TGTGCCAGCGGGCGTGGCGGCATTCAGTACTTC	CASGRGGIQYF
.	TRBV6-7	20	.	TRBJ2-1	TGTGCCAGCAGTTACTCGAGCCCCGAAGCCGGGACCGTCTCCTACAATGAGCAGTTCTTC	CASSYSSPEAGTVSYNEQFF
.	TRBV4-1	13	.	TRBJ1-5	TGCGCCAGCAGCCAGGACGGCCGCCAGCCCCAGCATTTT	CASSQDGRQPQHF
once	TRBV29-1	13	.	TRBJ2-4	TGCAGCGTTGTTCTCTGGGGTAGGAACATTCAGTACTTC	CSVVLWGRNIQYF
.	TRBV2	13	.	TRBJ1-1	TGTGCCAGCACCTTGCCCTACAGGGACCAAGCTTTCTTT	CASTLPYRDQAFF
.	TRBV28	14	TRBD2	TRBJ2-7	TGTGCCAGCAGTTTATACGGGAGGGCGACCGAGCAGTACTTC	CASSLYGRATEQYF
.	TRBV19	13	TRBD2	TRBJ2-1	TGTGCCAGTAGTGACCTAGCGGGAACTGAGCAGTTCTTC	CASSDLAGTEQFF
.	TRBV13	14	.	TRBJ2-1	TGTGCCAGCAGCTCGGACCCCGAAAGGGATGAGCAGTTCTTC	CASSSDPERDEQFF
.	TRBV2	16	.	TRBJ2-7	TGTGCCAGCAGTGAATTAGTATCCTCGGTCAGATACGAGCAGTACTTC	CASSELVSSVRYEQYF
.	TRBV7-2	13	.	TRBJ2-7	TGTGCCAGCAGCTTAAACGGGTTTTACGAGCAGTACTTC	CASSLNGFYEQYF
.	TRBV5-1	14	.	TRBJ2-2	TGCGCCAGCAGCTTGGCTGCGAACACCGGGGAGCTGTTTTTT	CASSLAANTGELFF
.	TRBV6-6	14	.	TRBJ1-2	TGTGCCAGCAGTTACGGCAGGGAAATCTATGGCTACACCTTC	CASSYGREIYGYTF
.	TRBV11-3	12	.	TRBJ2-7	TGTGCCAGCAGCTTAGCCTCCTACGAGCAGTACTTC	CASSLASYEQYF
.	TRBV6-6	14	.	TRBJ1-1	TGTGCCAGCAGTTACCGTCTGGAGAGCACTGAAGCTTTCTTT	CASSYRLESTEAFF
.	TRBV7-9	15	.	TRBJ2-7	TGTGCCAGCAGCTTATCGGGGCAACCTTCCGACGAGCAGTACTTC	CASSLSGQPSDEQYF